The 30 T cell receptor beta chains reported below all come from one sample, sequenced in a study of radiation and T cells in renal cell carcinoma. This sample's time point: blood 4 weeks post-SBRT, at nephrectomy. The treatment here: 15 Gy SBRT to primary tumor, nephrectomy 4 weeks later. Sequencing used immunoSEQ multiplex PCR; TCRdb keeps in-frame clones, though not all of them. This sample carries some 97,000 clones, approximately 82% of them seen once, and the ten largest clones take approximately 7.2%. Sequencing used blood, obtained from a patient whose treatment included radiotherapy and nephrectomy. All receptors derive from a man in his fifties or sixties with renal cell carcinoma.

J is TRBJ2-5 and V is TRBV6-5, with 9 bases aligning to TRBD1. The V gene's germline CDR1 is MNHEY and CDR2 SVGAGI. Trimming at V came to 4 bases and at J to 0 bases, leaving 6 bases not matched to a gene. The CDR3 is 16 amino acids. The CDR3 sequence: CASSWGQGKYQETQYF. For the CDR3, the DNA is TGTGCCAGCAGTTGGGGACAGGGAAAGTACCAAGAGACCCAGTACTTC.

The CDR3: CASSLASYEQYF. CDR3 nucleotide sequence: TGTGCCAGCAGCTTAGCCTCCTACGAGCAGTACTTC. This chain links TRBV13 with TRBJ2-7; no clear D gene. This CDR3 is 12 amino acids long. V shed 1 base and J shed 0 bases, with 1 base lying between them. CDR1 PRHDT and CDR2 FYEKMQ come from the germline V gene (reference sequence). The whole variable domain, filled in from reference TRBV13 and TRBJ2-7, reads AAGVIQSPRHLIKEKRETATLKCYPIPRHDTVYWYQQGPGQDPQFLISFYEKMQSDKGSIPDRFSAQQFSDYHSELNMSSLELGDSALYFCASSLASYEQYFGPGTRLTVT.

The chain joins TRBV18 to TRBJ1-1; TRBD1 aligns across 7 bases. The length of the CDR3 is 14 residues. Trimming at V came to 6 bases and at J to 1 base, leaving 5 bases not matched to a gene. Germline V gene sequence: CDR1 KGHSH, CDR2 LQKENI. As DNA, the CDR3 is TGTGCCAGCTCCGAAAGGACAGGGAACACTGAAGCTTTCTTT. The encoded protein is CASSERTGNTEAFF.

The chain uses TRBV19 and TRBJ1-1, with 7 positions matching TRBD1. The CDR3 spans 16 residues. V shed 7 bases, J shed 5 bases, and the junction held 16 bases outside the gene matches. Germline CDR1 and CDR2: LNHDA and SQIVND (reference sequence). CDR3 in amino acids: CASTIPGDREATEAFF. The CDR3 DNA reads as TGTGCCAGTACCATTCCTGGAGACAGGGAGGCTACTGAAGCTTTCTTT. The full variable domain, with the rest looked up from reference TRBV19 and TRBJ1-1, is DGGITQSPKYLFRKEGQNVTLSCEQNLNHDAMYWYRQDPGQGLRLIYYSQIVNDFQKGDIAEGYSVSREKKESFPLTVTSAQKNPTAFYLCASTIPGDREATEAFFGQGTRLTVV.

This rearrangement joins TRBV28 to TRBJ2-5; either TRBD1 or TRBD2 may supply D (5 bases each). Germline V gene data show CDR1 as MDHEN and CDR2 as SYDVKM. V was clipped by 1 base and J by 2 bases, with 14 bases between them. The CDR3 has 16 residues. The CDR3 DNA sequence: TGTGCCAGCAGTTTATCCGGGACCCCTACTCAAGAGACCCAGTACTTC. Its protein is CASSLSGTPTQETQYF.

The chain's CDR3 is CASSQESSTDTQYF. CDR3 DNA: TGTGCCAGCAGCCAGGAGTCCAGCACAGATACGCAGTATTTT. The chain couples TRBV6-4 to TRBJ2-3; D gene unclear. The CDR3 covers 14 residues. Trimming took off 6 bases at V and 0 bases at J, with 10 bases between the two ends. From germline, CDR1 is MRHNA and CDR2 SNTAGT.

This clone was picked up a small number of times. V gene TRBV28 combines with J gene TRBJ1-2; a weak D match, TRBD1 (6 bases). In germline, CDR1 is MDHEN, CDR2 SYDVKM. Deletions cut 6 bases from V and 14 bases from J, with 22 bases between. The CDR3 sequence is 13 residues long. CDR3 region: CASSGGGLPPSTF. The CDR3 bases are TGTGCCAGCAGCGGGGGGGGGCTTCCCCCGTCTACCTTC.

This clone was detected only once. The V and J genes are TRBV9 and TRBJ1-1; D uncertain. The germline CDR1 and CDR2 sequences are SGDLS and YYNGEE. The V end lost 0 bases, the J end lost 8 bases, and 11 bases lay between the germline ends. This CDR3 contains 13 residues. CDR3 in amino acids: CASSVAEDPEAFF. DNA for the CDR3: TGTGCCAGCAGCGTAGCTGAGGACCCGGAAGCTTTCTTT.

This clone has a single count. The rearrangement joins TRBV12-5 to TRBJ2-7; TRBD2 matches at 13 bases. There are 17 residues in the CDR3. Germline values: CDR1 LGHNT, CDR2 FRNRAP. With V trimmed by 0 bases and J by 2 bases, 4 bases remained unmatched. CDR3 DNA sequence: TGTGCTAGTGGTTTGGTAAGGACTAGCGGGAGCCCCTACGAGCAGTACTTC. It encodes CASGLVRTSGSPYEQYF.

The chain is built from TRBV19 and TRBJ2-1, with TRBD2 matching 9 bases. Germline V CDR1 and CDR2: LNHDA, SQIVND (reference sequence). The V gene end was trimmed by 3 bases and the J gene end by 4 bases; junction bases not matched to a gene: 10. This CDR3 has 17 amino acids. This chain's CDR3 is CASSIGSGAGGYNEQFF. The CDR3 region has the DNA TGTGCCAGTAGTATTGGTTCCGGAGCGGGAGGATACAATGAGCAGTTCTTC.

This clone was recorded only once. J is TRBJ2-7 and V is TRBV19; perhaps TRBD1 as D (6 bases). CDR1 is LNHDA, CDR2 SQIVND, per germline (reference sequence). The CDR3 runs 13 residues. V lost 5 bases, J lost 1 base, and 9 bases lay in between. In nucleotides, the CDR3 is TGTGCCAGTAGTCTACAGGGATCCTACGAGCAGTACTTC. Translation gives CASSLQGSYEQYF.

This rearrangement joins TRBV5-1 to TRBJ1-3; D possibly corresponds to TRBD1 (5 bases). The CDR3 is 14 residues long. V was trimmed by 4 bases and J by 0 bases, leaving 8 bases between them. Germline V gene lookup returns CDR1 SGHRS and CDR2 YFSETQ. CDR3 protein: CASSGGNSGNTIYF. CDR3 DNA sequence: TGCGCCAGCAGCGGGGGTAACTCTGGAAACACCATATATTTT. Looking up the rest from reference TRBV5-1 and TRBJ1-3 gives the full variable domain: KAGVTQTPRYLIKTRGQQVTLSCSPISGHRSVSWYQQTPGQGLQFLFEYFSETQRNKGNFPGRFSGRQFSNSRSEMNVSTLELGDSALYLCASSGGNSGNTIYFGEGSWLTVV.

V is TRBV29-1 and J is TRBJ1-1; possibly TRBD1 for D (5 bases). Trimming took off 6 bases at V and 3 bases at J, with 14 bases between the two ends. CDR1 and CDR2 (germline): SQVTM, ANQGSEA. This CDR3 is built from 13 residues. The CDR3 region has the DNA TGCAGCGTCCGGGACGGAGATTACACTGAAGCTTTCTTT. Amino acids: CSVRDGDYTEAFF.

The V and J genes are TRBV28 and TRBJ1-1, with D possibly TRBD1 on 6 matching bases. V lost 7 bases and J lost 9, with 15 bases in between. Germline CDR1 reads MDHEN; CDR2 reads SYDVKM. The CDR3 loop spans 12 amino acids. The CDR3 loop is CASNRGGRQAFF. As DNA, the CDR3 is TGTGCCAGCAATCGAGGGGGGCGTCAAGCTTTCTTT.

This rearrangement joins TRBV11-1 to TRBJ2-7; 9 positions agree with TRBD2. The ends lost 0 bases at V and 0 bases at J; junction bases unmatched: 3. CDR1 and CDR2 (germline): SGHAT, FQDESV (reference sequence). This CDR3 region has 16 residues. Written as DNA, the CDR3 is TGTGCCAGCAGCTTAGCTCGCGGGAGGGCCTCCTACGAGCAGTACTTC. As protein: CASSLARGRASYEQYF. Full variable domain (outside the CDR3, taken from reference TRBV11-1 and TRBJ2-7): EAEVAQSPRYKITEKSQAVAFWCDPISGHATLYWYRQILGQGPELLVQFQDESVVDDSQLPKDRFSAERLKGVDSTLKIQPAELGDSAMYLCASSLARGRASYEQYFGPGTRLTVT.

The chain links TRBV27 to TRBJ2-7, with 14 bases fitting TRBD2. Germline V gene lookup returns CDR1 MNHEY and CDR2 SMNVEV (reference sequence). V lost 2 bases, J lost 2 bases, and 14 bases stayed unmatched. This CDR3 region has 20 residues. The CDR3 here is CASSLMGSGTSGSLAYEQYF. CDR3 nucleotides: TGTGCCAGCAGTTTAATGGGATCAGGGACTAGCGGGAGCTTAGCCTACGAGCAGTACTTC.

V gene TRBV19 combines with J gene TRBJ2-3, with D tentatively TRBD1 or TRBD2 (5 bases each). From germline, CDR1 is LNHDA and CDR2 SQIVND (reference sequence). The V gene lost 5 bases and the J gene lost 6 bases, with 18 bases spanning the gap. CDR3 length: 15 amino acids. The CDR3 nucleotides read TGTGCCAGTAGTTACGCCGGGACGGGTTTGGATACGCAGTATTTT. Protein product: CASSYAGTGLDTQYF.

The J gene is TRBJ2-2, the V gene TRBV19; D remains unclear. The CDR3 runs 15 residues. Looked up from germline, CDR1 is LNHDA and CDR2 is SQIVND (reference sequence). Trimming removed 6 bases at V and 4 bases at J, with 15 bases between. The CDR3 is CASRNSQTSTGELFF. The CDR3 nucleotides are TGTGCCAGTAGGAACAGCCAGACGAGCACCGGGGAGCTGTTTTTT.

This chain joins TRBV13 and TRBJ2-5; D is undetermined. Germline values: CDR1 PRHDT, CDR2 FYEKMQ (reference sequence). V lost 5 bases and J 4 bases, leaving 11 bases between the germline ends. This CDR3 has 13 residues. The CDR3 is CASSNEYRETQYF. CDR3 bases: TGTGCCAGCAGCAACGAGTATAGAGAGACCCAGTACTTC.

This clone was counted once. This chain connects TRBV5-5 to TRBJ2-7; the D is unclear. V was cut by 4 bases and J by 0 bases, with 8 bases left in between. In germline, CDR1 is SGHKS, CDR2 YYEKEE (reference sequence). This CDR3 spans 13 amino acids. The CDR3 region has the DNA TGTGCCAGCAGCACAACGAGCTCCTACGAGCAGTACTTC. It yields the protein CASSTTSSYEQYF.

Of note for this clone: Other nucleotide sequences from this sample produce the same CDR3. The V and J genes are TRBV7-2 and TRBJ2-7; TRBD2 might be the D (6 bases). Per germline, CDR1 SGHTA and CDR2 FQGNSA. The V gene lost 3 bases and the J gene lost 2 bases, with 8 bases spanning the gap. This CDR3 is 13 amino acids long. DNA of the CDR3: TGTGCCAGCAGCTTGACGGGAGCCTACGAGCAGTACTTC. It yields the protein CASSLTGAYEQYF.

This clone came up a few times. The V call is TRBV4-3, the J call TRBJ1-2, with a possible D match to TRBD1 (6 bases). Trimming shortened V by 8 bases and J by 3 bases, and 19 bases separated the two germline ends. CDR3 length equals 15 residues. Germline V gene sequence: CDR1 LGHNA, CDR2 YSLEER. The CDR3, as DNA: TGCGCCAGCGGCCGGGACATTGGGGGTGACTATGGCTACACCTTC. Its translation is CASGRDIGGDYGYTF.

The V and J genes are TRBV19 and TRBJ2-5, with 8 bases matching TRBD1. CDR3 length equals 15 residues. The V segment lost 4 bases and the J segment 5 bases; nucleotides outside the gene matches: 9. Germline CDR1 reads LNHDA; CDR2 reads SQIVND (reference sequence). The CDR3 spells CASSRDNRGFETQYF. The CDR3 bases are TGTGCCAGTAGTAGGGATAACAGGGGGTTCGAGACCCAGTACTTC.

Of note for this clone: An end of the junction differs from the germline gene, which may be a read error. CDR3 sequence (DNA): TGCGCCAGCAGCGAAGGGACTGCGACCGCTCACTTC. Its translation is CASSEGTATAHF. The rearrangement links TRBV5-1 to TRBJ2-5, with a weak D call TRBD2 (6 bases). The CDR3 runs to 12 residues. Germline CDR1 reads SGHRS; CDR2 reads YFSETQ.

The V and J genes are TRBV14 and TRBJ1-6, with 9 bases fitting TRBD1. The V and J ends lost 0 bases and 1 base, in that order; junction bases with no gene match: 7. Germline lookup yields CDR1 SGHDN and CDR2 FVKESK. The CDR3 is made up of 19 amino acids. Here the CDR3 reads CASSQDPQGARSYNSPLHF. CDR3 nucleotides: TGTGCCAGCAGCCAAGATCCACAGGGGGCGAGGTCCTATAATTCACCCCTCCACTTT.

V is TRBV27 and J is TRBJ2-1; D gene unclear. The CDR3 runs to 15 residues. In germline, CDR1 is MNHEY, CDR2 SMNVEV (reference sequence). Trimming left V 0 bases short and J 7 bases short, with 13 bases between. The CDR3 sequence is CASSLSGIGINEQFF. CDR3 nucleotides: TGTGCCAGCAGTTTATCGGGAATTGGCATTAATGAGCAGTTCTTC.

V usage is TRBV5-1 and J usage is TRBJ2-6; 7 nucleotides match TRBD1. The CDR3 covers 17 residues. V lost 4 bases to trimming and J lost 0 bases; unmatched junction nucleotides: 7. Germline CDR1 is SGHRS and CDR2 is YFSETQ. This CDR3 reads CASSTGQLSSGANVLTF. Written as DNA, the CDR3 is TGCGCCAGCAGCACGGGACAGCTTTCCTCTGGGGCCAACGTCCTGACTTTC.

This sequence joins TRBV5-5 and TRBJ2-7, with a tentative D call TRBD1 (5 bases). Germline values: CDR1 SGHKS, CDR2 YYEKEE (reference sequence). The CDR3 has 16 amino acids. V was shortened by 4 bases and J by 1 base, with 18 bases between the two germline ends. The CDR3 coding sequence is TGTGCCAGCAGCCTCTTATCATGGGGCGCATCCTACGAGCAGTACTTC. This translates into CASSLLSWGASYEQYF.

The CDR3 nucleotides read TGTGCCAGCAGTCCTATCGGACTAGCGGGGCCGTACCAAGAGACCCAGTACTTC. Translation: CASSPIGLAGPYQETQYF. The chain carries TRBV28 and TRBJ2-5; 12 bases are a match to TRBD2. V was clipped by 5 bases and J by 0 bases; unmatched bases: 10. CDR1 MDHEN and CDR2 SYDVKM come from the germline V gene. This CDR3 region has 18 residues.

The rearrangement uses TRBV5-1 and TRBJ2-7; TRBD1 matches 9 bases. Germline CDR1 and CDR2: SGHRS and YFSETQ. The CDR3 spans 15 residues. The trim removed 3 bases at V and 9 bases at J, leaving 13 bases unmatched. In DNA, the CDR3 is TGCGCCAGCAGCTCCCGGGACAGGGCCGTATTCTCGCAGTACTTC. This encodes CASSSRDRAVFSQYF.